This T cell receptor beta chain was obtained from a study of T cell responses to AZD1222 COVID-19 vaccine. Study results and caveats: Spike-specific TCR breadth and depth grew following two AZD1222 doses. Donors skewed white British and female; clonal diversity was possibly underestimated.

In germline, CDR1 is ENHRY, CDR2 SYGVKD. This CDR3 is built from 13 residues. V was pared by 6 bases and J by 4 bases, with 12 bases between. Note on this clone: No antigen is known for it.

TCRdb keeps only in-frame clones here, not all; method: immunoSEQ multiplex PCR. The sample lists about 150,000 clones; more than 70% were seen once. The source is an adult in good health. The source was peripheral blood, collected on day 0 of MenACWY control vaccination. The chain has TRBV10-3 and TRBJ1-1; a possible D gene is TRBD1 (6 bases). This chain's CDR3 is CAISRQEPTEAFF. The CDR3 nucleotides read TGTGCCATCAGCCGACAGGAGCCCACTGAAGCTTTCTTT.